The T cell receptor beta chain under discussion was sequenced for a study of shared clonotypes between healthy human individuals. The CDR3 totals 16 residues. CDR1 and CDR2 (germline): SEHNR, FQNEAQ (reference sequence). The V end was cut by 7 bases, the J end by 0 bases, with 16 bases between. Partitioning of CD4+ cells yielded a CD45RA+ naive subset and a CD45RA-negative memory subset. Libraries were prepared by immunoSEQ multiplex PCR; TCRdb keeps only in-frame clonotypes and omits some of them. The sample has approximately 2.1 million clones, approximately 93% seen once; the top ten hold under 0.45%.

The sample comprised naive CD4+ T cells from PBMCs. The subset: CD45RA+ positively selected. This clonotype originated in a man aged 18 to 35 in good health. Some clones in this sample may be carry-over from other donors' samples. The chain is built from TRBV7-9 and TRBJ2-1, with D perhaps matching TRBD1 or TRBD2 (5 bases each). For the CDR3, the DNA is TGTGCCAGCAAAGGATGGGGGAAACGCTCCTACAATGAGCAGTTCTTC. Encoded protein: CASKGWGKRSYNEQFF.